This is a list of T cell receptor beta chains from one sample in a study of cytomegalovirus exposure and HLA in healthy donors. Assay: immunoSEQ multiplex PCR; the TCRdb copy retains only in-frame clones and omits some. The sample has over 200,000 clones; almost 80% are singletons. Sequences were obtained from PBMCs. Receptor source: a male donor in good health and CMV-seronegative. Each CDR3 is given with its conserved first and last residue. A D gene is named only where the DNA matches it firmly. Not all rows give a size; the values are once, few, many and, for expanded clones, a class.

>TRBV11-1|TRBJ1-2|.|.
TGTGCCAGCAGCTTAGGTCAGGACTATGGCTACACCTTC
CASSLGQDYGYTF
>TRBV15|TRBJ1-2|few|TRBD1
TGTGCCACCAGCAGACTGCCGGGACAGGATATCATAAACTATGGCTACACCTTC
CATSRLPGQDIINYGYTF
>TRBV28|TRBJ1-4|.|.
TGTGCCAGCACTTCAGGGATAGTAGAAAAACTGTTTTTT
CASTSGIVEKLFF
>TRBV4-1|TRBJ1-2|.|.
TGCGCCAGCAGCCAAGTTCCAGGGGTTGTTGGCTACACCTTC
CASSQVPGVVGYTF
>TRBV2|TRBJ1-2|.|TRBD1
TGTGCCAGCAGTGAAGCAAGGACAGGGGCTAGTGGCTACACCTTC
CASSEARTGASGYTF
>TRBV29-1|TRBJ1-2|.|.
TGCAGCGTTGACGATCCAGGGAATGGCTACACCTTC
CSVDDPGNGYTF
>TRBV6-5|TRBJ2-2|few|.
TGTGCCAGCAGCTACCGACCGGGGTACACCGGGGAGCTGTTTTTT
CASSYRPGYTGELFF
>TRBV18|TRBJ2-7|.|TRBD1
TGTGCCAGCTCACCAAAGCAGGGGGACTACGAGCAGTACTTC
CASSPKQGDYEQYF
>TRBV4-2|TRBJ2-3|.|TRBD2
TGTGCCAGCAGCCAGGGACTAGCGGGAGGAGTCCCAGATACGCAGTATTTT
CASSQGLAGGVPDTQYF
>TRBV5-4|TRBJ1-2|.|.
TGTGCCAGCAAATTAGCGGGCGGGGGAAAGGGCTACACCTTC
CASKLAGGGKGYTF
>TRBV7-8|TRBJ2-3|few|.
TGTGCCAGCAGCTTTCCAGGGACAGATACGCAGTATTTT
CASSFPGTDTQYF
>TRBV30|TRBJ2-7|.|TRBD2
TGTGCCTGGAACCAAGGACTAGCGGGAGGGTGGAGCTCCTACGAGCAGTACTTC
CAWNQGLAGGWSSYEQYF
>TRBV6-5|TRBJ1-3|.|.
TGTGCCAGCAGTTACTCCCGGGTATCGGGAAACACCATATATTTT
CASSYSRVSGNTIYF
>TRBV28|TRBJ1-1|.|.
TGTGCCAGCCTGGGCATGAACACTGAAGCTTTCTTT
CASLGMNTEAFF
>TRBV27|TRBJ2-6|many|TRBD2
TGTGCCAGCAGTCCCACGGGGGGCTCTGGGGCCAACGTCCTGACTTTC
CASSPTGGSGANVLTF
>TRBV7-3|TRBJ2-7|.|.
TGTGCCAGCAGCTTAACGCCGACAGGGAGGAACGAGCAGTACTTC
CASSLTPTGRNEQYF
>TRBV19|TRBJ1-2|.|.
TGTGCCAGTAGTATAGTCCCCTTTGACAGAGCTTATGGCTACACCTTC
CASSIVPFDRAYGYTF
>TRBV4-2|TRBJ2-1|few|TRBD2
TGTGCCAGCAGCCAGGACCCTAGCGGGTTTAATGAGCAGTTCTTC
CASSQDPSGFNEQFF
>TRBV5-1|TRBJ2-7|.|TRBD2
TGCGCCAGCAGCTTAGAGGGGCTAGCGGACTCCTACGAGCAGTACTTC
CASSLEGLADSYEQYF
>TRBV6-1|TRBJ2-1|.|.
TGTGCCAGCAGTGTCCCACTAGCCTACAATGAGCAGTTCTTC
CASSVPLAYNEQFF
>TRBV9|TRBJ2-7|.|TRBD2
TGTGCCAGCAGCGTAGCGGCGGGAGTTTCCGAGCAGTACTTC
CASSVAAGVSEQYF
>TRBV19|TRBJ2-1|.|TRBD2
TGTGCCAGTAGTATGGCTAGCGGGACCCATGAGCAGTTCTTC
CASSMASGTHEQFF
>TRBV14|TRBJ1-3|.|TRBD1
TGTGCCAGCCCGACAGGGTCCGGAAACACCATATATTTT
CASPTGSGNTIYF
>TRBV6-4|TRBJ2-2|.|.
TGTGCCAGCAGTGACTACAGTGAGACCGGGGAGCTGTTTTTT
CASSDYSETGELFF
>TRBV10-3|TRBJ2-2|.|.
TGTGCCATACAGCCTGATGGCGGGGAGCTGTTTTTT
CAIQPDGGELFF
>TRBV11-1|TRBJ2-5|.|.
TGTGCCAGCAGCTTAGACAGCCAAGAGACCCAGTACTTC
CASSLDSQETQYF
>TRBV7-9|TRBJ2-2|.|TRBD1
TGTGCCAGCAGCCCCCCGTCGGACAGGGGGCAGGTCACCGGGGAGCTGTTTTTT
CASSPPSDRGQVTGELFF
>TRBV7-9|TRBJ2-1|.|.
TGTGCCAGCAGCTCGACGAGGTCTATTAGGAATGAGCAGTTCTTC
CASSSTRSIRNEQFF
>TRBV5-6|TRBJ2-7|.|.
TGTGCCAGCAGTTTCAGCTACAGGGTCGCCTACGAGCAGTACTTC
CASSFSYRVAYEQYF
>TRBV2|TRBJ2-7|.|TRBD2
TGTGCCAGCCGGGAGGCCCCCTACGAGCAGTACTTC
CASREAPYEQYF
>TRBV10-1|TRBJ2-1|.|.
TGCGCCAGCAGTAGCCACAGGTACAATGAGCAGTTCTTC
CASSSHRYNEQFF
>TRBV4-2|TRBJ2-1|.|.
TGTGCCAGCAGCCAGGAAGTTCGGGGCGGGAAATACAATGAGCAGTTCTTC
CASSQEVRGGKYNEQFF
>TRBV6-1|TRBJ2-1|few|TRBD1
TGTGCCAGCAGTGAAGCTTGGGACAGGGTCCAGTTCTTC
CASSEAWDRVQFF
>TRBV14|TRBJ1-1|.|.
TGTGCCAGCAGCCAAGGTACTCTAGAAGCTTTTTTT
CASSQGTLEAFF
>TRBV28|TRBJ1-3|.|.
TGTGCCAGCAGTTTAAGGGGCGAGGACCCGATATTGGGAAACACCATATATTTT
CASSLRGEDPILGNTIYF
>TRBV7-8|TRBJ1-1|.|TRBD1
TGTGCCAGCAGCCGTTCCGACAGGGTTGGGGTGGCTTTCTTT
CASSRSDRVGVAFF
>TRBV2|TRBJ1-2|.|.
TGTGCCAGCAGGCTAGGGGGGAGGGGTGGCTACACCTTC
CASRLGGRGGYTF
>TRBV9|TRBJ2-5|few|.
TGTGCCAGCAGCGCGGGACAGCGGGCCGAGACCCAGTACTTC
CASSAGQRAETQYF
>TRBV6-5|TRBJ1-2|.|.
TGTGCCAGCAGTTATCAGACAAGCTATGGCTACACCTTC
CASSYQTSYGYTF
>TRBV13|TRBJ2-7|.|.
TGTGCCAGCAGCTTAGAAGCGGGCTCCTACGAGCAGTACTTC
CASSLEAGSYEQYF
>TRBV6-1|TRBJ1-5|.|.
TGTGCCAGCAGTGGCCAACAGGGTTGGAGCAATCAGCCCCAGCATTTT
CASSGQQGWSNQPQHF
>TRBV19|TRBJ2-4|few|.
TGTGCCAGTAATGTCGAGGCAGGGCGCAACATTCAGTACTTC
CASNVEAGRNIQYF
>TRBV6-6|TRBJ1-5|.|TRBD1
TGTGCCAGCAGTTACGACAGGGGAAGCAATCAGCCCCAGCATTTT
CASSYDRGSNQPQHF
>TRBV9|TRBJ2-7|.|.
TGTGCCAGCAGCGTAGTGGTCGGACAAGAGCAGTACTTC
CASSVVVGQEQYF
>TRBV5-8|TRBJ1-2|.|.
TGTGCCAGCAGCTACGGACAGCTGTATGGCTACACCTTC
CASSYGQLYGYTF
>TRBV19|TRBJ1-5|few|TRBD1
TGTGCCAGTACCCCGGGACAGGGGTTTAGGCAGCCCCAGCATTTT
CASTPGQGFRQPQHF
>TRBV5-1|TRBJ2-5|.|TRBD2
TGCGCCAGCAGCTACGGGACTAGCGGGAGCGGAGAAGAGACCCAGTACTTC
CASSYGTSGSGEETQYF
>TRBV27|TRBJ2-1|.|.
TGTGCCAGCAGCAAAACAGCCCCCCGCGACAATGAGCAGTTCTTC
CASSKTAPRDNEQFF
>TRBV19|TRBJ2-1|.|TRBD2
TGTGCCAGTAGTGTCGAACTAGCGGCAAACTACAATGAGCAGTTCTTC
CASSVELAANYNEQFF
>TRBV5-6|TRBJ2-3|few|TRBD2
TGTGCCAGCAGCTTAAGACTAGCGGGACTCCCGCAGTATTTT
CASSLRLAGLPQYF
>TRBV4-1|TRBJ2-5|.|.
TGCGCCAGCAGCCAAGATGACAGGCAAGAGACCCAGTACTTC
CASSQDDRQETQYF
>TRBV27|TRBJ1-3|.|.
TGTGCCAGCAGGACAGTCTCTGGAAACACCATATATTTT
CASRTVSGNTIYF
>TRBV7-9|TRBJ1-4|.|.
TGTGCCAGCAGCCCTGACAGTGGAACTAATGAAAAACTGTTTTTT
CASSPDSGTNEKLFF
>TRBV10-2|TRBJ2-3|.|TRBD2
TGCGCCAGTAGAGTAGCGGGAGGGTTCACAGATACGCAGTATTTT
CASRVAGGFTDTQYF
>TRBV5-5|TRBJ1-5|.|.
TGTGCCAGCAGCCCGGGACTTGGAAGCAATCAGCCCCAGCATTTT
CASSPGLGSNQPQHF